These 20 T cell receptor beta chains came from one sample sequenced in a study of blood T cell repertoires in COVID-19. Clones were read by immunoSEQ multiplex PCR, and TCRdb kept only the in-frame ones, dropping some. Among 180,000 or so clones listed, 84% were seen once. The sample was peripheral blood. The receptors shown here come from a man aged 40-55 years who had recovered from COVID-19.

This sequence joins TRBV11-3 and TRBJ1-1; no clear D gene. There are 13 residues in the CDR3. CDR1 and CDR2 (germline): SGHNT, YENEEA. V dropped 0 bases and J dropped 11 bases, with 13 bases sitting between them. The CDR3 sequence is CASSLDLIDQAFF. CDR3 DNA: TGTGCCAGCAGCTTAGATTTGATTGATCAGGCTTTCTTT.

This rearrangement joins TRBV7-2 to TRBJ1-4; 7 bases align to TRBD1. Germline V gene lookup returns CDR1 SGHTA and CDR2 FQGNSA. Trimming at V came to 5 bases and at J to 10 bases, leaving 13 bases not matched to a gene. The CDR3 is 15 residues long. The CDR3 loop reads CASSGRQGQGGKLFF. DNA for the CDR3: TGTGCCAGCAGCGGGCGACAGGGCCAGGGAGGAAAACTGTTTTTT.

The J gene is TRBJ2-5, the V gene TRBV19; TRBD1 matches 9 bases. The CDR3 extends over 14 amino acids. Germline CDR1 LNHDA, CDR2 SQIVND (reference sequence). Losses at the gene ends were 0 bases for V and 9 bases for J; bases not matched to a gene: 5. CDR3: CASSIDGTGSAQYF. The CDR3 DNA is TGTGCCAGTAGTATAGATGGGACAGGGTCGGCCCAGTACTTC.

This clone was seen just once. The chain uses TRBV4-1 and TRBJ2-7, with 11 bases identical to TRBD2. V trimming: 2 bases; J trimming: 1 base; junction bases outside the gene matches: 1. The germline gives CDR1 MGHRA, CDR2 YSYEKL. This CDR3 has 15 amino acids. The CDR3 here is CASSQLAGGSYEQYF. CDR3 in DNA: TGCGCCAGCAGCCAACTAGCGGGAGGTTCCTACGAGCAGTACTTC.

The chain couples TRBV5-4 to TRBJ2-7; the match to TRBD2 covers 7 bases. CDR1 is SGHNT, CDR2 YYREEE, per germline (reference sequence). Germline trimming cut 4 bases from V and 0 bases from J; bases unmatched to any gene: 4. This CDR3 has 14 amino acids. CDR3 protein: CASSPERGSYEQYF. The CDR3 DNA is TGTGCCAGCAGCCCTGAGCGGGGCTCCTACGAGCAGTACTTC.

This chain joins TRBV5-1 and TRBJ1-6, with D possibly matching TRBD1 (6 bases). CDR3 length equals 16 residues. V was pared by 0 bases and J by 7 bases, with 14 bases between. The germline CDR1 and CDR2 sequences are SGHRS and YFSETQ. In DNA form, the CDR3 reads TGCGCCAGCAGCTTGGACGTAGGGGGGGTGAATTCACCCCTCCACTTT. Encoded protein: CASSLDVGGVNSPLHF.

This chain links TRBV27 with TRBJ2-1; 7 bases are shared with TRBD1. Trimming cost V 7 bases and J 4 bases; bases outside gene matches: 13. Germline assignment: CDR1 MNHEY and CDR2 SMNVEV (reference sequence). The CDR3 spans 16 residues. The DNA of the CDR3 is TGTGCCAGCACAGCACAGGGGCGTCAGATATACAATGAGCAGTTCTTC. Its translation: CASTAQGRQIYNEQFF.

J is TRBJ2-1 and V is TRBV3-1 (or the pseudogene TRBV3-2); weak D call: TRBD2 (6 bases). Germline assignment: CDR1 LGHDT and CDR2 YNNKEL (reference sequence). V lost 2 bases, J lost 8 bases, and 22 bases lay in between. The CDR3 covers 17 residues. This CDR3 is CASSQSRTSPSGDEQFF. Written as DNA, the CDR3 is TGTGCCAGCAGCCAATCCCGAACTAGCCCGAGCGGCGATGAGCAGTTCTTC.

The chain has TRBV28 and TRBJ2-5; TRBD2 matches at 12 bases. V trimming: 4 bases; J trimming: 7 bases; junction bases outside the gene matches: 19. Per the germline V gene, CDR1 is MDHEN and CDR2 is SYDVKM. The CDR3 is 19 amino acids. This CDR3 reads CASSSDSGTSGPTLWTQYF. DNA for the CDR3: TGTGCCAGCAGTTCTGACTCCGGGACTAGCGGGCCTACTTTATGGACCCAGTACTTC. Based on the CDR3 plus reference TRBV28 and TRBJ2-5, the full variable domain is DVKVTQSSRYLVKRTGEKVFLECVQDMDHENMFWYRQDPGLGLRLIYFSYDVKMKEKGDIPEGYSVSREKKERFSLILESASTNQTSMYLCASSSDSGTSGPTLWTQYFGPGTRLLVL.

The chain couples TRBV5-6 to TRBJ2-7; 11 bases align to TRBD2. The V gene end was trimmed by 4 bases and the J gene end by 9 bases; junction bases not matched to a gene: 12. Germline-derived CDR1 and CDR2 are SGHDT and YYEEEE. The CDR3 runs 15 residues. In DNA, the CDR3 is TGTGCCAGCAGCCAGGGACTAGCGGTCTCCCTGGGGCAGTACTTC. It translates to CASSQGLAVSLGQYF.

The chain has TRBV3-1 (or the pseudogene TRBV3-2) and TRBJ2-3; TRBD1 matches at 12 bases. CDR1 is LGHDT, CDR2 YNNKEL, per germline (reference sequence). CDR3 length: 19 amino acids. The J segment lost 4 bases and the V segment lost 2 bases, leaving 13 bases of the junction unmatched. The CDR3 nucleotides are TGTGCCAGCAGCCAACGACGGGACAGGGGGCGAATTGGTTCAGATACGCAGTATTTT. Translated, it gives CASSQRRDRGRIGSDTQYF.

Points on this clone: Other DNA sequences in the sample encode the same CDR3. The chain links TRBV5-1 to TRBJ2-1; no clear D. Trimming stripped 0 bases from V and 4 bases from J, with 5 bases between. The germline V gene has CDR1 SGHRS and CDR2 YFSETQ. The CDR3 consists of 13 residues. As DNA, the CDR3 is TGCGCCAGCAGCTTGGGTCAGTACAATGAGCAGTTCTTC. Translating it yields CASSLGQYNEQFF.

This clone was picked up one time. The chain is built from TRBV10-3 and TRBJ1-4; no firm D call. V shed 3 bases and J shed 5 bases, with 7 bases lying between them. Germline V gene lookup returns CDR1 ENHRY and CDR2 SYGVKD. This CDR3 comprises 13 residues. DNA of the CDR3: TGTGCCATCAGTGACAGTATGAATGAAAAACTGTTTTTT. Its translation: CAISDSMNEKLFF.

The CDR3 sequence is CASSLGRTGYTGELFF. In DNA, the CDR3 is TGTGCCAGCAGCTTAGGGAGGACAGGGTATACCGGGGAGCTGTTTTTT. The V call is TRBV11-1, the J call TRBJ2-2, with 8 positions matching TRBD1. In germline, CDR1 is SGHAT, CDR2 FQDESV (reference sequence). There are 16 residues in the CDR3. Trimming at V came to 1 base and at J to 5 bases, leaving 6 bases not matched to a gene.

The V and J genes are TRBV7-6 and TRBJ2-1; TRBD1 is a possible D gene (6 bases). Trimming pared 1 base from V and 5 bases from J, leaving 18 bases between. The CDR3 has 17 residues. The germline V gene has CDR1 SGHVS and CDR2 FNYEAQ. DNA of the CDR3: TGTGCCAGCAGCTTAGTAATAAGGCAGGGGTTGAACAATGAGCAGTTCTTC. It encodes CASSLVIRQGLNNEQFF.

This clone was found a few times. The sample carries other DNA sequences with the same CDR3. The DNA of the CDR3 is TGCGCCAGCAGCCTAGCGGCAACGACGAACACTGAAGCTTTCTTT. It is translated as CASSLAATTNTEAFF. The chain is built from TRBV4-3 and TRBJ1-1, with D unclear. The germline V gene has CDR1 LGHNA and CDR2 YSLEER. The V and J ends lost 4 bases and 1 base respectively, with 13 bases between them. This CDR3 spans 15 amino acids.

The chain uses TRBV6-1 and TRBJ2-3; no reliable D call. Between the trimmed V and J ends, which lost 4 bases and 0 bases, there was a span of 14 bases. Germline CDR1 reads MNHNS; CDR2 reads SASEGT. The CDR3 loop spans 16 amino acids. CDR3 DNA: TGTGCCAGCAGTGCCTGGCCAAAGAAAAGCACAGATACGCAGTATTTT. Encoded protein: CASSAWPKKSTDTQYF.

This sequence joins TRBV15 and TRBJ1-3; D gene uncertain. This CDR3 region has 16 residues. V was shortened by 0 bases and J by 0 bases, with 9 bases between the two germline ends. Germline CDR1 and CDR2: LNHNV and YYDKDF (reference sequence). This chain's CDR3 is CATSRDFRTSGNTIYF. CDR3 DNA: TGTGCCACCAGCAGAGATTTCAGAACCTCTGGAAACACCATATATTTT.

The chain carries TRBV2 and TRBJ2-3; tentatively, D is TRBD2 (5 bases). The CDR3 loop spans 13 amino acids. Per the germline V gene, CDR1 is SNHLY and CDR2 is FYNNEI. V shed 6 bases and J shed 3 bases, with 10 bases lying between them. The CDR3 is CASRGSGTDTQYF. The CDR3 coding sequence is TGTGCCAGCAGGGGGAGTGGGACAGATACGCAGTATTTT.

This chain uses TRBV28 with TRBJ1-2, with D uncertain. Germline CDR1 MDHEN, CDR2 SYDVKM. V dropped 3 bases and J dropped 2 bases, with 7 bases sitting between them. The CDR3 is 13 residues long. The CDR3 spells CASSLAVNYGYTF. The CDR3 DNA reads TGTGCCAGCAGTTTGGCAGTAAACTATGGCTACACCTTC.